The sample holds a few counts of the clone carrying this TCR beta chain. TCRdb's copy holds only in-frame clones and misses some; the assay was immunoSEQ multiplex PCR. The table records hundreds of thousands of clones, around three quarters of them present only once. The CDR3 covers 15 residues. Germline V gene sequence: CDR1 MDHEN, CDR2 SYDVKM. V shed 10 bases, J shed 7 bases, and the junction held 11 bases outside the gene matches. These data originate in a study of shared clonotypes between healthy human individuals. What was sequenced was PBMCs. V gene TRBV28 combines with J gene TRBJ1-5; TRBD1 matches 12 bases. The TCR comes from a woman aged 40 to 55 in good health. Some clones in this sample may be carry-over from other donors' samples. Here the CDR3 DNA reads TGTGCCATCTGGGACAGGGGGCAAAACGGGCAGCCCCAGCATTTT. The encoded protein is CAIWDRGQNGQPQHF. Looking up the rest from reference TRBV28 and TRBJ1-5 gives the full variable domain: DVKVTQSSRYLVKRTGEKVFLECVQDMDHENMFWYRQDPGLGLRLIYFSYDVKMKEKGDIPEGYSVSREKKERFSLILESASTNQTSMYLCAIWDRGQNGQPQHFGDGTRLSIL.